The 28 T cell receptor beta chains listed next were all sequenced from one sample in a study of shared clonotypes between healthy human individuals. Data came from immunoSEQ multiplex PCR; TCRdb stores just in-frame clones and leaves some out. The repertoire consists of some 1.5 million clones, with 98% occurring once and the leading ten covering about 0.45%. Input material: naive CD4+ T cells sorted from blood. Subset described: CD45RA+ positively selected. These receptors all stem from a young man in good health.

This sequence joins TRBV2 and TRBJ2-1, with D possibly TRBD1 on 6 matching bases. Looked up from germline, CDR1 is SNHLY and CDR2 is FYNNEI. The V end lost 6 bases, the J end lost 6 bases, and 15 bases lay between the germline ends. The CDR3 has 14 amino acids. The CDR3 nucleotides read TGTGCCAGCAGCGTTTCTAGGACAGCCAATGAGCAGTTCTTC. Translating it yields CASSVSRTANEQFF.

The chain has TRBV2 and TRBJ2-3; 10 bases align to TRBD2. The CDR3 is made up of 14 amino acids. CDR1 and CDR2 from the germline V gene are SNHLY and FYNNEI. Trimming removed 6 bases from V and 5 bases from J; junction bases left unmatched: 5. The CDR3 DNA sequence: TGTGCCAGCAGACTAGCGGGGACGGAAGATACGCAGTATTTT. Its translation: CASRLAGTEDTQYF.

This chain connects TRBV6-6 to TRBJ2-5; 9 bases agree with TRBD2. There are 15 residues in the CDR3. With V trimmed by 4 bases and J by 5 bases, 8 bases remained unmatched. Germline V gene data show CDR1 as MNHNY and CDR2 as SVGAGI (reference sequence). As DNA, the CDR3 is TGTGCCAGCAGTTTCTTAGCGGGAGTCTCGGAGACCCAGTACTTC. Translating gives CASSFLAGVSETQYF.

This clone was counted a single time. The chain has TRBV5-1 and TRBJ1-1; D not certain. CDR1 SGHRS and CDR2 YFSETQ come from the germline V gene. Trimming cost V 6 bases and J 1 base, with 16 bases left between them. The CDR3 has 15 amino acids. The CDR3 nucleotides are TGCGCCAGCACCGGAGCCGGTGGTGGGAACACTGAAGCTTTCTTT. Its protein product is CASTGAGGGNTEAFF.

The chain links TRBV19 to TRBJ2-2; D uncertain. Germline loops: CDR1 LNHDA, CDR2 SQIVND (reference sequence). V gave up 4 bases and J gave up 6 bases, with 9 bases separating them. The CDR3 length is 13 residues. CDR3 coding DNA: TGTGCCAGTAGTAGGGGTTTGCCCGGGGAGCTGTTTTTT. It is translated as CASSRGLPGELFF.

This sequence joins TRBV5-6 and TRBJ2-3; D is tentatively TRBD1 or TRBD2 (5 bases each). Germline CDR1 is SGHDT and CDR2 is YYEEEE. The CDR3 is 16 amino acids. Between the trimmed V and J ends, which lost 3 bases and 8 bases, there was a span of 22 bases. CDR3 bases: TGTGCCAGCAGCTGGTTCGGGCCGGGGCGGTCGGGTACGCAGTATTTT. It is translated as CASSWFGPGRSGTQYF.

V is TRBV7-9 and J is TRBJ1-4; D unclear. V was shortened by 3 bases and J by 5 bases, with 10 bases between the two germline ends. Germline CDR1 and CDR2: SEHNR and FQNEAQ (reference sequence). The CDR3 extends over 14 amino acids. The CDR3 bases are TGTGCCAGCAGCTTTCGGACTGGGAATGAAAAACTGTTTTTT. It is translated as CASSFRTGNEKLFF. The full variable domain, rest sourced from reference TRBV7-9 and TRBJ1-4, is DTGVSQNPRHKITKRGQNVTFRCDPISEHNRLYWYRQTLGQGPEFLTYFQNEAQLEKSRLLSDRFSAERPKGSFSTLEIQRTEQGDSAMYLCASSFRTGNEKLFFGSGTQLSVL.

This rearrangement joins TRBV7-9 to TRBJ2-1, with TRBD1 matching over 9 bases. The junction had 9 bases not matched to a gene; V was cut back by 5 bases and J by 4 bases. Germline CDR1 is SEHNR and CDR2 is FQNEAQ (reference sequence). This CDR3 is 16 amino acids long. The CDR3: CASSPYRGTGYNEQFF. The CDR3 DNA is TGTGCCAGCAGCCCATACCGCGGGACAGGGTACAATGAGCAGTTCTTC.

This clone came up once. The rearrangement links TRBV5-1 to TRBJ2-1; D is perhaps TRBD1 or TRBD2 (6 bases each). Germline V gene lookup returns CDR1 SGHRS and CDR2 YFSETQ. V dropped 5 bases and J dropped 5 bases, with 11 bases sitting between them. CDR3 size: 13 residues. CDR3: CASRRDTNNEQFF. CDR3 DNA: TGCGCCAGCAGGCGGGACACCAACAATGAGCAGTTCTTC.

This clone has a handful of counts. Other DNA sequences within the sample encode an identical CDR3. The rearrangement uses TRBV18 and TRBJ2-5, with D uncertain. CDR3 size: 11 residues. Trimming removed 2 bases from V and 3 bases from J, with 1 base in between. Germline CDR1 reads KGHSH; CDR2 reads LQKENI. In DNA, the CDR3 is TGTGCCAGCTCACCAGAAGAGACCCAGTACTTC. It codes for CASSPEETQYF. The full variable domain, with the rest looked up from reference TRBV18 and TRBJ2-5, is NAGVMQNPRHLVRRRGQEARLRCSPMKGHSHVYWYRQLPEEGLKFMVYLQKENIIDESGMPKERFSAEFPKEGPSILRIQQVVRGDSAAYFCASSPEETQYFGPGTRLLVL.

In DNA, the CDR3 is TGTGCCAGCAGCACTACCCCCGTGTCAGGACAGCACAATGAGCAGTTCTTC. Its protein is CASSTTPVSGQHNEQFF. The genes are TRBV7-9 and TRBJ2-1; D is possibly TRBD1 (6 bases). This CDR3 comprises 17 residues. V was shortened by 5 bases and J by 5 bases, with 22 bases between the two germline ends. CDR1 is SEHNR and CDR2 is FQNEAQ in the germline V gene (reference sequence).

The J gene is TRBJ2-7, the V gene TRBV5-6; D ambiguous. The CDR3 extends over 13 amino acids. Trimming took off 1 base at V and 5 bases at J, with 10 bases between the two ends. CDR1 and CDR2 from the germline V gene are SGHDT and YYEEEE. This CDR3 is CASSLWHYHEQYF. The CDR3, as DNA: TGTGCCAGCAGCTTGTGGCATTACCACGAGCAGTACTTC.

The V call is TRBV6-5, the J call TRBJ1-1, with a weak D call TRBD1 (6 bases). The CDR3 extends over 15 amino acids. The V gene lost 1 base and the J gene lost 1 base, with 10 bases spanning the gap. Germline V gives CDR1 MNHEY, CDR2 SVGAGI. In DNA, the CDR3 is TGTGCCAGCAGTTACTACTCGACAGGGAACACTGAAGCTTTCTTT. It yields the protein CASSYYSTGNTEAFF.

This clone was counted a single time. The CDR3 DNA follows: TGTGCCAGCAGCTTAGCGGGAGTAGTGGATACGCAGTATTTT. This gives the protein CASSLAGVVDTQYF. The V gene is TRBV7-2, the J gene TRBJ2-3; D is perhaps TRBD2 (5 bases). This CDR3 is 14 amino acids long. CDR1 and CDR2 from the germline V gene are SGHTA and FQGNSA. V lost 0 bases to trimming and J lost 6 bases, with 10 bases between them.

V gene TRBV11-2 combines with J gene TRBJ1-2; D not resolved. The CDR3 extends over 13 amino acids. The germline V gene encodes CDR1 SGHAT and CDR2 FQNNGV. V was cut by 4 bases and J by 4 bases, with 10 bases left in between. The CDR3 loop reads CASSSLDTYGYTF. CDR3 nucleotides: TGTGCCAGCAGCTCATTAGACACCTATGGCTACACCTTC. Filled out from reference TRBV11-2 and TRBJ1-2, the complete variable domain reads EAGVAQSPRYKIIEKRQSVAFWCNPISGHATLYWYQQILGQGPKLLIQFQNNGVVDDSQLPKDRFSAERLKGVDSTLKIQPAKLEDSAVYLCASSSLDTYGYTFGSGTRLTVV.

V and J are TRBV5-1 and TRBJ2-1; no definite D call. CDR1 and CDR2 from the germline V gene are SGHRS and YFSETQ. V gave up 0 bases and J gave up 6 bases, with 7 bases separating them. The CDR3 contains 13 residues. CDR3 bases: TGCGCCAGCAGCTTGGAATTGTTCAATGAGCAGTTCTTC. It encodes CASSLELFNEQFF.

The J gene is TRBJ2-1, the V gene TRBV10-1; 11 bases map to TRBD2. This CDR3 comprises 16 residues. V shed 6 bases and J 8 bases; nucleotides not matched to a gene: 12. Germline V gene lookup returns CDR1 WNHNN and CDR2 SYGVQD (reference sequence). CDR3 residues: CASSPRTSGRSYEQFF. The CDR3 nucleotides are TGCGCCAGCAGCCCAAGAACTAGCGGGAGATCTTATGAGCAGTTCTTC.

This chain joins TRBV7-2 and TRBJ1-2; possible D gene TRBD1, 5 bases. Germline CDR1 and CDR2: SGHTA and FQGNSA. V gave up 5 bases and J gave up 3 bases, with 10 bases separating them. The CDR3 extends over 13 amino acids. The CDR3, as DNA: TGTGCCAGCAGCCCGGGACTCGACTATGGCTACACCTTC. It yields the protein CASSPGLDYGYTF.

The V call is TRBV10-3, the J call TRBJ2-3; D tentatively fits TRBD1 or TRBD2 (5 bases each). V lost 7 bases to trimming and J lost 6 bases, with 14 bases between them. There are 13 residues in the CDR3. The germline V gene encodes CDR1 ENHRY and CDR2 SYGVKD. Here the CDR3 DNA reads TGTGCCATCAATTTCGAGGGGTGGGATACGCAGTATTTT. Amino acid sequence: CAINFEGWDTQYF.

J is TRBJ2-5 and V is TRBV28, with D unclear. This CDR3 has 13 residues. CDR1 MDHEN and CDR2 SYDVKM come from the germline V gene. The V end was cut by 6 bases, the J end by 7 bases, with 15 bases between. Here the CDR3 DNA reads TGTGCCAGCAGGGGCCCTGATCTTGGGACCCAGTACTTC. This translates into CASRGPDLGTQYF.

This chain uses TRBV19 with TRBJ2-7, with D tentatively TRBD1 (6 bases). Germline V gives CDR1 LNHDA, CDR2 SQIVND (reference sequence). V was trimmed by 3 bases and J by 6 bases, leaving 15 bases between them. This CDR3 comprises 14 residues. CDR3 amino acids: CASSITGNRGEQYF. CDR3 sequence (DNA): TGTGCCAGTAGTATCACAGGGAATCGGGGCGAGCAGTACTTC.

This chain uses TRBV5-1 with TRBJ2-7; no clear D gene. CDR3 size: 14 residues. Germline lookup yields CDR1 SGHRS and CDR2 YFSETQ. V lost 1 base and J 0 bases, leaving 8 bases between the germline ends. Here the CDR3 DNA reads TGCGCCAGCAGCTTGACAGCTTTCTCCTACGAGCAGTACTTC. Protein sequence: CASSLTAFSYEQYF.

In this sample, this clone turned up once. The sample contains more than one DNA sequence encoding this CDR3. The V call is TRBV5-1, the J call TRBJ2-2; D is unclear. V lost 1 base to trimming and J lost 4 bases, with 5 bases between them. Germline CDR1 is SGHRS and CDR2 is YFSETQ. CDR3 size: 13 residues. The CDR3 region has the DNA TGCGCCAGCAGCTTGTTGGGCACCGGGGAGCTGTTTTTT. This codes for CASSLLGTGELFF.

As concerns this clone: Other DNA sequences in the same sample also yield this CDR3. The CDR3 reads CASSPVADTQYF. The DNA of the CDR3 is TGTGCCAGCTCACCAGTGGCAGATACGCAGTATTTT. The V call is TRBV18, the J call TRBJ2-3; D unresolved. Trimming cost V 2 bases and J 4 bases, with 4 bases left between them. Per the germline V gene, CDR1 is KGHSH and CDR2 is LQKENI. The CDR3 length is 12 residues.

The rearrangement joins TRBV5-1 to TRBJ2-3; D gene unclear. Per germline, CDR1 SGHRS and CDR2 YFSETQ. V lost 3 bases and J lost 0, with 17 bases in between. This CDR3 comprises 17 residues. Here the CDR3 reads CASSWWHSEFSTDTQYF. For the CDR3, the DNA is TGCGCCAGCAGCTGGTGGCACTCTGAATTTAGCACAGATACGCAGTATTTT.

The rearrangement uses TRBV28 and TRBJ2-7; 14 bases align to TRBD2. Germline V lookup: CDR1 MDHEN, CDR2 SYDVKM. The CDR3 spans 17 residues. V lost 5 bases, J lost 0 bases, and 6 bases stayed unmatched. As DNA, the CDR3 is TGTGCCAGCAGTCTCCGGACTAGCGGGAGGAGCTCCTACGAGCAGTACTTC. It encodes CASSLRTSGRSSYEQYF.

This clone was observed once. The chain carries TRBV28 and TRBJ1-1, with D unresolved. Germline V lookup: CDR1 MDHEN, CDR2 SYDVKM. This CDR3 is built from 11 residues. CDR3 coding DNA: TGTGCAATAGGGCCGCACACTGAAGCTTTCTTT. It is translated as CAIGPHTEAFF. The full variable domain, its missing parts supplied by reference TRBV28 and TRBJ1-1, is DVKVTQSSRYLVKRTGEKVFLECVQDMDHENMFWYRQDPGLGLRLIYFSYDVKMKEKGDIPEGYSVSREKKERFSLILESASTNQTSMYLCAIGPHTEAFFGQGTRLTVV.

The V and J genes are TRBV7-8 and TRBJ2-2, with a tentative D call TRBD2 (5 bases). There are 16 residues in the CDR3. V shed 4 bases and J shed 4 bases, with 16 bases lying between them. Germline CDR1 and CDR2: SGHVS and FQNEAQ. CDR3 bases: TGTGCCAGCAGCTCTGGAGGCGGGCCCATCACCGGGGAGCTGTTTTTT. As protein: CASSSGGGPITGELFF.